This T cell receptor (beta chain) is drawn from a study of T cell responses to AZD1222 COVID-19 vaccine. In regard to this clone: Its antigen is unidentified.

Findings of the study overall: Females made up more of the donors, who were largely white British, and clonal diversity may have come out too low.

The germline V and J ends were trimmed by 4 bases and 4 bases, with 8 bases remaining between them. CDR1 is MNHEY and CDR2 is SVGEGT in the germline V gene. The CDR3 runs to 13 residues. Sequenced by immunoSEQ multiplex PCR; TCRdb stores in-frame clones only, minus some. The sample comprises 120,000 or so clones, about 88% of which are singletons, and approximately 30% rests with the top ten. The gene calls are TRBV6-2 or TRBV6-3 and TRBJ2-1; the D gene could be TRBD1 or TRBD2 (5 bases each). The source is an adult in good health. Sequenced material: peripheral blood, taken on day 0 of AZD1222 vaccination. The CDR3 coding sequence is TGTGCCAGCAGTTGGGGCGGGTACAATGAGCAGTTCTTC. It encodes CASSWGGYNEQFF.